This T cell receptor (beta chain) stems from a study of cytomegalovirus exposure and HLA in healthy donors (dated 2017 in TCRdb). Background on the whole study: According to an earlier analysis of around 600 of the donors, about 180 million T cells yielded 117 million unique TCR beta sequences and about 300 Gb of sequence data. Among over 350 genotyped donors of the cohort, an average of approximately 230,000 unique TCR beta nucleotide sequences were sequenced per donor, roughly 18% of them non-productive. In a later genetic analysis, genome-wide SNP genotypes for about 55% of the roughly 700 donors were used, and that subset was treated as a discovery cohort. To decide whether each TCR beta V gene segment behaved as functional or pseudogenic, an earlier analysis of several hundred of the donors relied on high-throughput TCR beta sequencing. Besides the first cohort of roughly 640 subjects, a separate validation cohort made up of around 120 different subjects was used. The study was designed to test whether signatures of past pathogen exposure could be identified by cataloging public T cell receptors. Rather than drawing on any new phenotypic data, the later analysis identified candidate immune exposures from TCR beta sequences and the way those sequences occurred across donors. Because of strong linkage in the cohort, roughly 5 DR-DQ haplotypes were treated as single units for association and clustering. To predict cytomegalovirus infection status, the study brought together high-throughput TCR immunosequencing, statistical association of individual TCRs with disease status, and machine learning. An early release that covered 500 to 800 HLA-typed donors contained about 300 gigabases of sequencing data and 85 million to 100 million unique TCR sequences. Using immunosequencing, the study profiled T cell repertoires from roughly 650 subjects and related those repertoires to cytomegalovirus serostatus. All discovery cohort repertoires had been generated using a single sequencing platform. Class I and class II HLA loci were covered by the typing at four-digit resolution. Donor age, sex, ethnicity and CMV serostatus were collected together with the repertoire data. Among the roughly 400 genotyped donors, 75% to 90% belonged to the genetic ancestry cluster associated with self-reported Caucasian donors. The number of donors typed differed by locus, with about 629-630 for A, B, C, DRB1 and DQB1, 522 for DQA1, about 610 for DPA1, and about 450 for DPB1. To study patterns of TCR occurrence, a later analysis re-analyzed previously published TCR beta repertoires from hundreds of donors and added high-resolution HLA genotyping.

Library generation was performed with the immunoSEQ multiplex PCR assay. A mixture of 60 forward primers for TCR Vbeta segments and 13 reverse primers for TCR Jbeta segments was used in the multiplex PCR. The CDR3 region of rearranged TCR beta genes was amplified from genomic DNA by a multiplex PCR assay. On the Illumina HiSeq System, the amplified TCR beta libraries were sequenced as 87-base-pair reads. The study's own analysis went as follows. In a later analysis, about 80 million unique TCR beta chains were counted across the 500 to 850 repertoires, and some 10 million of these chains were shared by at least two donors. Raw reads were error-corrected and collapsed into unique sequences with a nearest-neighbor algorithm that merged closely related sequences to remove PCR and sequencing errors. Alignment of CDR3 sequences to IMGT reference sequences was used to assign V, D and J gene segments. Each retained sequence needed at least a six-nucleotide match to both a V gene segment and a J gene segment. Rearrangements were called productive when the CDR3 lacked stop codons and stayed in frame with V and J; all others were non-productive. Following IMGT convention, CDR3 was defined as the stretch from the second conserved V-encoded cysteine up to the conserved J-encoded phenylalanine. The earlier analysis of about 500 of the donors excluded sequences that lacked an unambiguous match to a single V gene segment. An earlier analysis of around 600 of the donors classified V segments as functional when productive rearrangements were above 56.7% and as segregating when the standard deviation between donors was above 5%. A statistical classification framework was developed to diagnose cytomegalovirus status using the catalog of TCR beta chain sequences. V and J gene assignment, in a later analysis, came from comparing TCR nucleotide sequences with IMGT/GENE-DB human TR gene sequences. Using the TCRdist pipeline, a later analysis assigned CDR3 sequences along with most-parsimonious VDJ recombination scenarios. In a later analysis, each TCR beta chain was defined by its CDR3 amino acid sequence together with its V-gene family, and reads lacking a unique V-gene family were excluded. To address suspected cross-contamination and a sequencing artifact, a later analysis removed 450 to 700 highly shared, low-generation-probability nucleotide sequences. A later analysis calculated a clonal expansion index for each public chain from normalized within-repertoire ranks of inferred template counts. In a later analysis, generation probabilities were computed using a VDJ recombination model fitted to out-of-frame rearrangements, and the results were checked against IGoR. In a later analysis, hypergeometric tests were used to score TCR-TCR, TCR-HLA and TCR-CMV co-occurrence, with a repertoire-size bias correction applied to TCR pairs. In a later analysis, false discovery rates were estimated by permuting HLA or CMV assignments 20 times. In a later analysis, co-occurring TCRs were grouped with DBSCAN, and TCRdist sequence similarity was added when clustering was performed within HLA-allele-positive subsets. Repertoires with fewer than 30,000 or more than 120,000 public chains were left out of co-occurrence clustering, as were five repertoires with anomalous nucleotide sharing. Imported from immuneACCESS, the table was reduced by TCRdb to in-frame sequences with V and J called. These copies leave out some clones; in studies compared against another copy, an unresolved V gene accounts for under half, and the cause of the remainder is not known. V and J calls and clone size are as listed in that table; D and trimming were resolved from the DNA. Across this sample there are over 100,000 clones, with 80% to 85% seen only once. The ten largest make up under 2.5% of the sample.

Study-wide findings and limitations: In a later analysis, HLA-associated TCR beta chains were found to be more clonally expanded and to have lower generation probabilities than equally common non-associated chains. In an earlier analysis of about 600 of the donors, most TCR beta V segments appeared in productive rearrangements about 87% or about 30% of the time, broadly matching IMGT annotations. The classifier was reported to diagnose cytomegalovirus status with high specificity and sensitivity in both the original and validation cohorts. Some 16 rarely observed V segments, including chromosome 9 orphons, were excluded from the earlier analysis of almost 600 of the donors because counts were too low. A further reported finding was that TCR beta sequences accurately predicted the HLA-A and HLA-B alleles for most subjects in the first cohort. A group of highly shared sequence variants was considered likely to be a technical artifact of the sequencing pipeline. Because the 87-base-pair reads could not distinguish some IMGT-functional V segments, including TRBV6-2 and TRBV6-3, those segments were excluded. A few of the identified cytomegalovirus-associated TCR beta chains were confirmed in vitro to be specific for cytomegalovirus antigens. Only TCR beta chains were sequenced in this cohort, and the absence of alpha or paired-chain data limited detectable features. Because some donors lacked HLA typing at each locus, the association tests relied only on the typed subset. CMV serostatus was the only immune exposure information available for the cohort. Several of the top co-occurrence clusters appeared to be linked to parvovirus B19, influenza, CMV and Epstein-Barr virus, according to a later analysis. In a later analysis, most CMV-associated TCR beta chains were found to appear HLA-restricted, with HLA associations seemingly driven largely by CMV exposure. In the study, some 160 TCR beta chains were listed as associated with cytomegalovirus. Specific HLA alleles were associated with 15,000 to 20,000 TCR beta sequences at a false discovery rate of 0.05 in a later analysis. A later analysis found that TCR association rates varied across HLA loci, with DRB1 alleles showing the most associated TCRs and HLA-C alleles the fewest. Roughly uniform sequencing depth across donors was assumed in presence/absence analyses, although this assumption may not hold. In a later genetic analysis, fewer N-insertions in productive TCRs were reported among donors in an Asian-associated ancestry cluster than the approximately 670-donor mean. Linkage disequilibrium might explain the correlated functional status among segregating V segments, but an unknown experimental factor could not be ruled out. The authors suggested that the approach could potentially be extended to other disease states and immunological phenotypes. When HLA alleles, especially DR and DQ, strongly co-occurred, attributing TCR associations to individual alleles was difficult. An association between a missense DCLRE1C variant and V-gene and J-gene trimming of TCR beta chains was found in a later genetic analysis and replicated in an independent cohort. Most TCR sequences were seen in very few donors, while some public TCRs were found in many individuals.

As regards this clone: Its specific antigen is unknown. No quality values exist for individual bases; no much larger clone is one base distant.

The cohort comprised around 690 healthy bone marrow donors. At the time of sampling, all cohort members were nominally healthy, though unrecorded immune exposures were likely present. The donor tested CMV seronegative, placing the donor among the 300 to 400 seronegative members of the cohort. Each donor provided a peripheral blood sample, and peripheral blood mononuclear cells were used for TCR beta sequencing. The Qiagen DNeasy Blood Extraction Kit was used to extract genomic DNA from the blood cell samples. CDR1 and CDR2, per the germline V gene, are SGHDT and YYEEEE. The trim is 3 bases for V and 3 bases for J, with a gap of 21 bases between the germline ends. The CDR3 numbers 17 residues from cysteine through phenylalanine. Only CDR3 DNA is held: 51 bases, read in frame from base 1.

The specimen was PBMCs. The sequence joins TRBV5-6 to TRBJ1-1, with TRBD1 as a weak D call on 5 bases. The sequence was collected from a man younger than 40 in good health and CMV-seronegative. The nucleotides are TGTGCCAGCAGCTACATACGAATGTGGGGGGGGGACACTGAAGCTTTCTTT. This gives the protein CASSYIRMWGGDTEAFF.